The clone carrying this T cell receptor beta chain was counted a few times. This record comes from a study of blood T cell repertoires in COVID-19. At the level of the study: Samples came from the United States, Italy and Spain, spanning acute and convalescent COVID-19.

Generated by immunoSEQ multiplex PCR, the TCRdb table keeps only in-frame clones and is missing some. The repertoire holds over 200,000 clones, with roughly 84% as singletons. The CDR3 covers 13 residues. Germline lookup yields CDR1 SGHRS and CDR2 YFSETQ. Deletions cut 2 bases from V and 1 base from J, with 7 bases between. The specimen sequenced was peripheral blood. The chain combines TRBV5-1 with TRBJ2-7; a weak D match, TRBD1 (5 bases). The receptor was isolated from a man aged 40-50 years with active or convalescent COVID-19. The CDR3 region is CASSFDSSYEQYF. CDR3 DNA: TGCGCCAGCAGCTTCGACAGTTCCTACGAGCAGTACTTC.